This TCR beta chain stems from a study of cytomegalovirus exposure and HLA in healthy donors. Study-wide results and limits: Most TCR sequences were rare, but some public TCRs occurred in many donors.

The germline V gene encodes CDR1 LNHDA and CDR2 SQIVND (reference sequence). With 8 bases clipped from V and 4 bases from J, the junction kept 1 base outside the gene matches. This CDR3 has 13 amino acids. Worth noting for this clone: What it binds is unknown.

The table came from immunoSEQ multiplex PCR; TCRdb's copy has only in-frame clones and leaves some out. The sample includes around 58,000 clones, more than 85% of them seen just once. Sequenced material: PBMCs. The sequence was collected from a woman under 30 in good health and CMV-seronegative. The V and J genes are TRBV19 and TRBJ1-6, with 8 bases identical to TRBD1. CDR3 amino acids: CASRDRYNSPLHF. CDR3 nucleotide sequence: TGTGCCAGTCGGGACAGGTATAATTCACCCCTCCACTTT.